The entry below gives a single T cell receptor beta chain sequence along with its context. What it recognizes is unknown. This entry belongs to a study of CXCR3-negative and CXCR3-positive naive CD8 T cells. Study-wide points: CXCR3-expressing naive cells carried TRB CDR3s more hydrophobic than those of CXCR3-negative naive cells.

UMI-labeled TRB cDNA libraries were prepared by 5' RACE. TCRdb re-called the 5' RACE reads, yielding one record per CDR3 amino acid sequence without DNA. Recorded for this sample: around 160,000 distinct CDR3 sequences. The CDR3 loop spans 16 amino acids. Looked up from germline, CDR1 is LGHDT and CDR2 is YNNKEL (reference sequence). Input material: naive CXCR3+ CD8+ T cells from blood. Indicated subset: CD45RO-CCR7+CD27+CD95- naive CD8+ T cells expressing CXCR3 (TNR3+). This TCR was recovered from a human donor in good health. Some clones in this sample may be carry-over from other donors' samples. The J gene is TRBJ2-7, the V gene TRBV3-1; TCRdb picks TRBD2, but there is no DNA to check that call. CDR3 protein: CASSPTSGLGVYEQYF.